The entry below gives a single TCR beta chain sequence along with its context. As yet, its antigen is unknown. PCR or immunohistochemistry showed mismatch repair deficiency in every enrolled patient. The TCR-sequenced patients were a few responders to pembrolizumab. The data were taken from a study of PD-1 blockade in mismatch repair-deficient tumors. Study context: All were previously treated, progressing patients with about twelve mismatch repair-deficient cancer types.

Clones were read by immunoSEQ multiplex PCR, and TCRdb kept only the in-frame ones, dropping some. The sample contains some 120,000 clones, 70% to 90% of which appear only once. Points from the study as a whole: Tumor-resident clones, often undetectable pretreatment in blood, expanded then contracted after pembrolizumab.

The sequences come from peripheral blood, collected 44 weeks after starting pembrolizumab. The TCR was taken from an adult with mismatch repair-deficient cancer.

The CDR3 region is CASSSGQGTETQYF. The DNA for the CDR3 is TGTGCCAGCAGCTCAGGACAGGGTACGGAGACCCAGTACTTC. The chain is built from TRBV5-5 and TRBJ2-5; 8 bases are shared with TRBD1. The ends lost 3 bases at V and 5 bases at J; junction bases unmatched: 6. Germline CDR1 and CDR2: SGHKS and YYEKEE (reference sequence). CDR3 length: 14 amino acids.